Below are 29 T cell receptor beta chains sequenced from a single sample in a study of Ad26.COV2.S vaccination and SARS-CoV-2 variants. Documented treatment: around 19 received Ad26.COV2.S at low or high dose, single or two shots; roughly five received placebo; per-sample allocation not given. Specimens were obtained on day 63 following the first vaccine or placebo injection. Method: immunoSEQ multiplex PCR; TCRdb's copy keeps in-frame clones and lacks some. The sample has 400,000 to 500,000 clones; 70% to 90% are singletons. Specimen: peripheral blood, collected in a trial of Ad26.COV2.S vaccine versus placebo. The receptors stem from a person between 18 and 60 years old who received the Ad26.COV2.S COVID-19 vaccine or a placebo.

V usage is TRBV30 and J usage is TRBJ2-2, with D unclear. Germline assignment: CDR1 GTSNPN and CDR2 SVGIG (reference sequence). Trimming pared 8 bases from V and 9 bases from J, leaving 16 bases between. The CDR3 runs 12 residues. The CDR3 loop reads CAHGVVPRELFF. In nucleotides, the CDR3 is TGTGCCCACGGAGTGGTTCCCAGGGAGCTGTTTTTT.

This sequence joins TRBV5-6 and TRBJ1-5; 12 bases are shared with TRBD1. J gave up 6 bases and V 4 bases, and 8 bases lay outside the gene matches. This CDR3 contains 16 residues. CDR1 and CDR2 from the germline V gene are SGHDT and YYEEEE. CDR3 residues: CASSAGTGGPSQPQHF. The CDR3 bases are TGTGCCAGCAGCGCAGGGACAGGGGGCCCGAGTCAGCCCCAGCATTTT.

The gene calls are TRBV19 and TRBJ1-1, with 8 bases identical to TRBD1. This CDR3 region has 15 residues. Germline V gene sequence: CDR1 LNHDA, CDR2 SQIVND (reference sequence). J was trimmed by 4 bases and V by 3 bases; bases with no gene match: 7. The CDR3: CASSIDRGSSTEAFF. The CDR3 nucleotides read TGTGCCAGTAGTATCGACAGGGGATCGAGCACTGAAGCTTTCTTT.

The chain's CDR3 is CASSPQAGNQGGYTF. CDR3 coding DNA: TGTGCCAGCTCACCACAGGCAGGAAACCAGGGTGGCTACACCTTC. The V and J genes are TRBV18 and TRBJ1-2; the D gene is possibly TRBD1 (5 bases). The germline V and J ends were trimmed by 1 base and 7 bases, with 16 bases remaining between them. This CDR3 has 15 residues. Germline V CDR1 and CDR2: KGHSH, LQKENI.

This clone was counted a few times. This chain connects TRBV5-5 to TRBJ2-7, with 7 positions matching TRBD1. Germline trimming cut 4 bases from V and 10 bases from J; bases unmatched to any gene: 17. Germline V lookup: CDR1 SGHKS, CDR2 YYEKEE (reference sequence). The CDR3 runs 15 residues. For the CDR3, the DNA is TGTGCCAGCAGCCAGGGCCCGGGACAGCCTTCGAGCCAGTACTTC. Encoded protein: CASSQGPGQPSSQYF.

J is TRBJ2-1 and V is TRBV2, with TRBD2 matching over 10 bases. CDR3 size: 14 residues. CDR1 SNHLY and CDR2 FYNNEI come from the germline V gene. Trimming took 6 bases from V and 4 from J; bases not matched to a gene: 3. In DNA form, the CDR3 reads TGTGCCAGCAGGCAACTAGCGGGATACAATGAGCAGTTCTTC. Amino acid sequence: CASRQLAGYNEQFF.

The chain has TRBV25-1 and TRBJ2-2, with D hard to call. The CDR3 extends over 14 amino acids. Trimming pared 6 bases from V and 4 bases from J, leaving 12 bases between. Germline values: CDR1 MGHDK, CDR2 SYGVNS. The CDR3 bases are TGTGCCAGCAGACGGGCCCTGCGCACCGGGGAGCTGTTTTTT. As protein: CASRRALRTGELFF.

The chain couples TRBV3-1 (or the pseudogene TRBV3-2) to TRBJ2-5, with TRBD1 matching over 7 bases. V dropped 6 bases and J dropped 3; count of bases not matched to a gene: 4. Germline lookup yields CDR1 LGHDT and CDR2 YNNKEL (reference sequence). The CDR3 spans 13 residues. The CDR3 loop is CASRTDREETQYF. The CDR3 DNA follows: TGTGCCAGCAGGACCGACAGGGAAGAGACCCAGTACTTC.

The sample holds one count of this clone. The rearrangement joins TRBV7-7 to TRBJ2-7, with 9 bases that match TRBD1. The germline V gene has CDR1 SSHAT and CDR2 FNYEAQ (reference sequence). After removal of 5 bases from V and 5 bases from J, the junction contained 7 bases not matched to a gene. This CDR3 is built from 14 residues. CDR3 amino acids: CASSPDRGSNEQYF. CDR3 coding DNA: TGTGCCAGCAGCCCCGACAGGGGGTCAAACGAGCAGTACTTC.

CDR3 residues: CASSTTSGGSYNEQFF. CDR3 nucleotide sequence: TGTGCCAGTAGTACCACTAGCGGGGGCTCCTACAATGAGCAGTTCTTC. The chain carries TRBV19 and TRBJ2-1, with 11 bases lining up with TRBD2. Looked up from germline, CDR1 is LNHDA and CDR2 is SQIVND (reference sequence). Trimming at V came to 4 bases and at J to 0 bases, leaving 2 bases not matched to a gene. The CDR3 covers 16 residues.

A single count supports this clone. The rearrangement joins TRBV10-3 to TRBJ2-7; 8 bases align to TRBD2. The CDR3 covers 12 residues. V was pared by 7 bases and J by 6 bases, with 5 bases of the junction left unmatched. The germline V gene encodes CDR1 ENHRY and CDR2 SYGVKD. CDR3 in DNA: TGTGCCATCATCGGTCGGGGGGGCGAGCAGTACTTC. It specifies CAIIGRGGEQYF.

The chain employs TRBV6-5 and TRBJ2-7; 9 nucleotides match TRBD1. Germline V gene data show CDR1 as MNHEY and CDR2 as SVGAGI. The CDR3 runs to 13 residues. V lost 5 bases to trimming and J lost 7 bases; unmatched junction nucleotides: 6. CDR3: CASSPRQGEEQYF. As DNA, the CDR3 is TGTGCCAGCAGTCCGAGACAGGGGGAGGAGCAGTACTTC.

This chain links TRBV2 with TRBJ2-7, with a possible D match to TRBD2 (6 bases). V dropped 9 bases and J dropped 5 bases, with 14 bases sitting between them. Germline V CDR1 and CDR2: SNHLY, FYNNEI. CDR3 length equals 12 residues. The CDR3 DNA sequence: TGTGCCAGGGGGGACTTCGACGACGAGCAGTACTTC. Its protein is CARGDFDDEQYF.

The chain employs TRBV27 and TRBJ1-2; a weak D match, TRBD1 (5 bases). The CDR3 runs to 17 residues. CDR1 MNHEY and CDR2 SMNVEV come from the germline V gene (reference sequence). Trimming stripped 6 bases from V and 0 bases from J, with 20 bases between. In DNA form, the CDR3 reads TGTGCCAGCAGATCCATGCTGGGCAGGGAGGCTAACTATGGCTACACCTTC. Protein: CASRSMLGREANYGYTF.

The chain is built from TRBV5-6 and TRBJ2-7; 10 bases are shared with TRBD1. The ends lost 4 bases at V and 7 bases at J; junction bases unmatched: 8. The length of the CDR3 is 14 residues. Germline CDR1 and CDR2: SGHDT and YYEEEE. The CDR3 here is CASSPGTGDREQYF. The CDR3 coding sequence is TGTGCCAGCAGCCCTGGGACAGGGGATCGGGAGCAGTACTTC.

V and J are TRBV28 and TRBJ1-1; D is uncertain. The CDR3 is made up of 15 amino acids. Trimming cost V 1 base and J 1 base, with 10 bases left between them. From germline, CDR1 is MDHEN and CDR2 SYDVKM. The CDR3 bases are TGTGCCAGCAGTTTATTGAGGGTTAGGAACACTGAAGCTTTCTTT. This encodes CASSLLRVRNTEAFF.

The DNA for the CDR3 is TGTGCCAGCAGCTTCGGGGGGGACCTCAATCAGCCCCAGCATTTT. It translates to CASSFGGDLNQPQHF. The genes are TRBV5-6 and TRBJ1-5; a weak D match, TRBD1 (5 bases). Germline V gene lookup returns CDR1 SGHDT and CDR2 YYEEEE. V lost 2 bases and J 3 bases, leaving 12 bases between the germline ends. The CDR3 contains 15 residues.

The rearrangement joins TRBV7-2 to TRBJ1-2, with TRBD1 as a possible D gene (6 bases). Germline lookup yields CDR1 SGHTA and CDR2 FQGNSA. This CDR3 has 17 residues. V lost 1 base to trimming and J lost 5 bases, with 20 bases between them. The CDR3 sequence: CASSLDRAPSPSYGYTF. The CDR3, as DNA: TGTGCCAGCAGCTTAGACAGGGCGCCCTCTCCAAGTTATGGCTACACCTTC. Looking up the rest from reference TRBV7-2 and TRBJ1-2 gives the full variable domain: GAGVSQSPSNKVTEKGKDVELRCDPISGHTALYWYRQSLGQGLEFLIYFQGNSAPDKSGLPSDRFSAERTGGSVSTLTIQRTQQEDSAVYLCASSLDRAPSPSYGYTFGSGTRLTVV.

This clone has a handful of counts. The V call is TRBV4-3, the J call TRBJ1-2; D perhaps matches TRBD1 (5 bases). The CDR3 is 13 residues long. The germline V gene encodes CDR1 LGHNA and CDR2 YSLEER. Trimming took off 0 bases at V and 5 bases at J, with 7 bases between the two ends. CDR3 in DNA: TGCGCCAGCAGCCAAGACCAGGGTTATGGCTACACCTTC. Its protein product is CASSQDQGYGYTF.

The chain has TRBV7-2 and TRBJ1-2, with TRBD1 identical over 8 bases. The CDR3 is 14 residues long. V lost 5 bases to trimming and J lost 7 bases; unmatched junction nucleotides: 9. Germline assignment: CDR1 SGHTA and CDR2 FQGNSA. Written as DNA, the CDR3 is TGTGCCAGCAGCCCGAGACAGGGGAGGGTTGGCTACACCTTC. Amino acids: CASSPRQGRVGYTF.

The rearrangement uses TRBV27 and TRBJ1-1, with D possibly matching TRBD1 (6 bases). V shed 7 bases and J shed 0 bases, with 12 bases lying between them. There are 14 residues in the CDR3. CDR1 and CDR2 from the germline V gene are MNHEY and SMNVEV (reference sequence). CDR3 loop: CASNNRALNTEAFF. CDR3 DNA: TGTGCCAGCAACAACAGGGCTTTGAACACTGAAGCTTTCTTT.

This chain joins TRBV27 and TRBJ2-1, with a possible D match to TRBD2 (5 bases). The CDR3 contains 17 residues. Trimming shortened V by 5 bases and J by 7 bases, and 24 bases separated the two germline ends. The V gene's germline CDR1 is MNHEY and CDR2 SMNVEV (reference sequence). This chain's CDR3 is CASSPSGAEELKNEQFF. CDR3 nucleotides: TGTGCCAGCAGTCCCAGTGGCGCGGAGGAGCTAAAGAATGAGCAGTTCTTC.

The chain has TRBV5-4 and TRBJ2-2; D ambiguous. Trimming left V 0 bases short and J 5 bases short, with 8 bases between. The CDR3 is 14 amino acids. CDR1 and CDR2 (germline): SGHNT, YYREEE (reference sequence). CDR3 protein: CASSLAVGTGELFF. CDR3 in DNA: TGTGCCAGCAGCTTGGCCGTAGGAACCGGGGAGCTGTTTTTT.

The CDR3 DNA follows: TGTGCCAGCAGCTCCAAAACAGGGGGGACAGATACGCAGTATTTT. Residues: CASSSKTGGTDTQYF. V usage is TRBV7-3 and J usage is TRBJ2-3; 8 nucleotides align to TRBD1. Per the germline V gene, CDR1 is SGHTA and CDR2 is FQGTGA. The CDR3 is 15 amino acids. The junction had 6 bases not matched to a gene; V was cut back by 4 bases and J by 3 bases.

V and J are TRBV28 and TRBJ1-2, with 9 bases lining up with TRBD1. CDR3 length: 16 amino acids. Germline values: CDR1 MDHEN, CDR2 SYDVKM. With 6 bases clipped from V and 3 bases from J, the junction kept 11 bases outside the gene matches. Written as DNA, the CDR3 is TGTGCCAGCAGATCGGACAGGGGAGTGATTGACTATGGCTACACCTTC. It encodes CASRSDRGVIDYGYTF.

This chain links TRBV3-1 (or the pseudogene TRBV3-2) with TRBJ1-5; D gene uncertain. CDR1 is LGHDT, CDR2 YNNKEL, per germline (reference sequence). CDR3 length equals 15 residues. Deletions cut 0 bases from V and 2 bases from J, with 8 bases between. The CDR3 protein is CASSQDYGGNQPQHF. CDR3 DNA: TGTGCCAGCAGCCAAGATTACGGGGGCAATCAGCCCCAGCATTTT.

The chain has TRBV3-1 (or the pseudogene TRBV3-2) and TRBJ2-5; D might be TRBD2 (6 bases). CDR1 and CDR2 (germline): LGHDT, YNNKEL (reference sequence). Trimming removed 4 bases at V and 4 bases at J, with 19 bases between. The CDR3 spans 16 residues. The CDR3 loop reads CASSLKTRVQGETQYF. CDR3 nucleotide sequence: TGTGCCAGCAGCCTTAAGACTAGGGTGCAGGGAGAGACCCAGTACTTC.

V is TRBV5-4 and J is TRBJ2-3; no clear D. Germline V CDR1 and CDR2: SGHNT, YYREEE (reference sequence). The ends were cut back, 0 bases at V and 2 bases at J, with 10 bases in the middle. The length of the CDR3 is 15 residues. CDR3 region: CASSLVVSPTDTQYF. CDR3 DNA sequence: TGTGCCAGCAGCTTGGTGGTAAGCCCCACAGATACGCAGTATTTT.

The chain links TRBV19 to TRBJ2-5, with 8 bases lining up with TRBD2. The germline V gene encodes CDR1 LNHDA and CDR2 SQIVND (reference sequence). The CDR3 runs to 15 residues. The junction had 13 bases not matched to a gene; V was cut back by 9 bases and J by 4 bases. Here the CDR3 DNA reads TGTGCCAGCGCCTCGCCCGGGGGGGGGTTAGAGACCCAGTACTTC. Protein sequence: CASASPGGGLETQYF. The entire variable domain, with the rest obtained from reference TRBV19 and TRBJ2-5, is as follows: DGGITQSPKYLFRKEGQNVTLSCEQNLNHDAMYWYRQDPGQGLRLIYYSQIVNDFQKGDIAEGYSVSREKKESFPLTVTSAQKNPTAFYLCASASPGGGLETQYFGPGTRLLVL.